This TCR beta chain was sequenced during a study of early stage breast cancer tumors. The overall study: ER+/PR+/HER2- status applied to about 70% of the 16 invasive breast tumors. The study, taken as a whole, reports: Bulk DNA sequencing of unsorted cells missed chain pairing and markers. Comparing each tissue with blood distinguished tumor from normal in about 85% of the 16 patients.

Each sample had two DNA replicates, 0.5 ug blood or about 1.5 ug tissue. Clones were sequenced by immunoSEQ multiplex PCR, and TCRdb holds only the in-frame ones, with some missing. The sample holds just over 70,000 clones; 79% are singletons and the top ten take under 3.5%. CDR1 is SGHVS, CDR2 FQNEAQ, per germline. This CDR3 has 13 residues. Trimming stripped 5 bases from V and 2 bases from J, with 6 bases between. A remark on this clone: Its antigen is unidentified.

The source is a person between 60 and 69 years old with breast cancer. The specimen was blood. This rearrangement joins TRBV7-8 to TRBJ2-2; no clear D. In DNA form, the CDR3 reads TGTGCCAGCAGCCGAACCAACACCGGGGAGCTGTTTTTT. Amino acids: CASSRTNTGELFF.